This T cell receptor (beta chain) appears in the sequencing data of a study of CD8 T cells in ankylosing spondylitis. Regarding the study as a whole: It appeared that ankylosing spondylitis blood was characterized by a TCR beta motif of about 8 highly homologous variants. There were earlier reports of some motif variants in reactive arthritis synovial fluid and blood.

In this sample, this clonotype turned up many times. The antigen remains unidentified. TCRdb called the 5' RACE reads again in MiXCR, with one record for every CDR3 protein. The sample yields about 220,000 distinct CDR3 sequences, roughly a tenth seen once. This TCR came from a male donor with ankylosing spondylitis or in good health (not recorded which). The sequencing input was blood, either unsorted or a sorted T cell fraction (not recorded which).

CDR3 in DNA: TGTGCCAGCAGCTTAGGTGGGGACACCGGGGAGCTGTTTTTT. It translates to CASSLGGDTGELFF. The chain is built from TRBV7-9 and TRBJ2-2; D unclear. The CDR3 is 14 amino acids. The V end was cut by 1 base, the J end by 3 bases, with 6 bases between. Germline assignment: CDR1 SEHNR and CDR2 FQNEAQ (reference sequence).